This T cell receptor beta chain is from a study of cytomegalovirus exposure and HLA in healthy donors. With 60 Vbeta and 13 Jbeta primers, the PCR was carried out. The table came from immunoSEQ multiplex PCR; TCRdb's copy has only in-frame clones and leaves some out. Of 150,000 to 200,000 clones in the sample, over 70% were seen once. As concerns this clone: Antigen specificity is unknown.

General study findings and limits: A later analysis found TCR association rates differed by HLA locus, highest for DRB1 and lowest for HLA-C. Associated with HLA alleles at 0.05 false discovery rate in a later analysis were some 16,000 TCR beta sequences. Later analysis showed most CMV-associated TCR beta chains appearing HLA-restricted. Later analysis demonstrated an association between a missense DCLRE1C variant and TCR beta V- and J-gene trimming.

V dropped 6 bases and J dropped 7 bases, with 16 bases sitting between them. CDR3 length: 14 amino acids. Germline-derived CDR1 and CDR2 are MNHEY and SMNVEV (reference sequence). This chain links TRBV27 with TRBJ1-5; D is unclear. The origin of this receptor is a woman between 18 and 29 years old in good health and CMV-seropositive. Sequencing used PBMCs. This chain's CDR3 is CASSPGGFGQPQHF. The DNA for the CDR3 is TGTGCCAGCAGCCCGGGAGGTTTCGGGCAGCCCCAGCATTTT.